Described below is a single T cell receptor (beta chain) sequence and its context. The protocol was immunoSEQ multiplex PCR, while the TCRdb copy is restricted to in-frame clones and leaves out a portion. The sample contains around 120,000 clones, approximately 95% of which appear only once. The sample is drawn from a study of control samples from healthy donors and cancer patients. CDR3 length: 16 residues. Trimming stripped 0 bases from V and 4 bases from J, with 13 bases between. From germline, CDR1 is LGHNA and CDR2 YSLEER. This receptor was obtained from a man aged 25 to 40 in good health. Sequenced: blood. This chain joins TRBV4-3 and TRBJ2-1; possibly TRBD1 or TRBD2 for D (5 bases each). CDR3 region: CASSQDGGNRYNEQFF. The CDR3 DNA sequence: TGCGCCAGCAGCCAAGATGGGGGAAATCGGTACAATGAGCAGTTCTTC.